The 29 T cell receptor beta chains given below trace back to one sample, sequenced in a study of spatial heterogeneity in lung cancer. TCRdb redid the calling of the 5' RACE reads with MiXCR, one entry per CDR3 protein. This sample has roughly 740 distinct CDR3 sequences, with roughly 15% found just once. The time point: sample taken at primary tumor resection. The sample was normal lung tissue next to the tumor, taken at surgery. The origin of the receptors is a male donor with early-stage non-small cell lung cancer.

By its share, this clonotype is large. J is TRBJ1-5 and V is TRBV6-1; D is unclear. CDR3 length: 14 amino acids. Trimming stripped 10 bases from V and 0 bases from J, with 13 bases between. The germline V gene has CDR1 MNHNS and CDR2 SASEGT. The CDR3 here is CATRDGFSNQPQHF. In DNA form, the CDR3 reads TGTGCCACCAGAGACGGATTTAGCAATCAGCCCCAGCATTTT.

This clonotype was picked up a small number of times. V is TRBV2 and J is TRBJ2-1; D is perhaps TRBD1 or TRBD2 (7 bases each). V gave up 8 bases and J gave up 6 bases, with 17 bases separating them. The V gene's germline CDR1 is SNHLY and CDR2 FYNNEI. This CDR3 is built from 14 residues. CDR3 region: CASLREGASNEQFF. The CDR3 DNA reads as TGTGCCAGCTTGAGGGAGGGGGCAAGCAATGAGCAGTTCTTC.

As to this clonotype: A much larger clone lies one base from this, so it may be a read error. The chain combines TRBV18 with TRBJ2-7; TRBD1 matches at 11 bases. Trimming took 5 bases from V and 5 from J; bases not matched to a gene: 5. The CDR3 totals 14 residues. CDR1 and CDR2 (germline): KGHSH, LQKENI. CDR3 sequence (DNA): TGTGCCAGCTCAGTCGGGACAGGGGGTGACGAGCAGTACTTC. Translated: CASSVGTGGDEQYF.

V and J are TRBV10-2 and TRBJ2-2, with TRBD2 matching over 12 bases. Per the germline V gene, CDR1 is WSHSY and CDR2 is SAAADI. Trimming took 9 bases from V and 5 from J; bases not matched to a gene: 4. This CDR3 comprises 14 residues. This CDR3 is CASLAGGRTGELFF. The CDR3 coding sequence is TGCGCCAGTCTAGCGGGGGGGCGGACCGGGGAGCTGTTTTTT.

Sample share makes this clonotype large. The chain employs TRBV29-1 and TRBJ2-7; 9 bases are a match to TRBD1. Trimming took 5 bases from V and 7 from J; bases not matched to a gene: 9. This CDR3 has 13 amino acids. Germline V CDR1 and CDR2: SQVTM, ANQGSEA. In DNA, the CDR3 is TGCAGCGTTCCCTCCAGGACAGGGGAAGAGCAGTACTTC. It translates to CSVPSRTGEEQYF.

Relative to its sample, this clonotype is medium-sized (0.01 to 0.1%). The chain carries TRBV19 and TRBJ2-4; a weak D match, TRBD1 (6 bases). Trimming shortened V by 3 bases and J by 6 bases, and 18 bases separated the two germline ends. Germline V gene sequence: CDR1 LNHDA, CDR2 SQIVND (reference sequence). The CDR3 runs to 16 residues. The CDR3 bases are TGTGCCAGTAGTATCTGGGCCACAGGGCCGATAAACATTCAGTACTTC. This encodes CASSIWATGPINIQYF.

This clonotype is medium-sized (0.01 to 0.1%) within its sample. CDR3 bases: TGTGCCAGTAGTTCTTTACTAGCGGGGGGAAATGAGCAGTTCTTC. This codes for CASSSLLAGGNEQFF. The V and J genes are TRBV19 and TRBJ2-1; 12 bases are shared with TRBD2. Germline CDR1 is LNHDA and CDR2 is SQIVND (reference sequence). The length of the CDR3 is 15 residues. Losses at the gene ends were 5 bases for V and 7 bases for J; bases not matched to a gene: 6.

This clonotype is medium-sized by share. The chain joins TRBV20-1 to TRBJ2-1; D is perhaps TRBD1 or TRBD2 (6 bases each). V lost 5 bases and J lost 5, with 16 bases in between. The CDR3 consists of 14 residues. The germline gives CDR1 DFQATT, CDR2 SNEGSKA (reference sequence). The CDR3: CSAPGDSGDNEQFF. DNA of the CDR3: TGCAGTGCTCCAGGGGACTCCGGGGACAATGAGCAGTTCTTC.

This sequence joins TRBV29-1 and TRBJ2-3; D is ambiguous. Germline CDR1 and CDR2: SQVTM and ANQGSEA. V lost 4 bases to trimming and J lost 5 bases, with 7 bases between them. This CDR3 comprises 11 residues. CDR3 sequence (DNA): TGCAGCGTTGTATGGATAGATACGCAGTATTTT. Amino acids: CSVVWIDTQYF.

By sample fraction, this clonotype is large. This chain links TRBV29-1 with TRBJ2-1; D possibly matches TRBD1 or TRBD2 (5 bases each). Trimming removed 5 bases from V and 0 bases from J, with 14 bases in between. The germline gives CDR1 SQVTM, CDR2 ANQGSEA. The CDR3 runs to 15 residues. The CDR3 loop reads CSVSPGGSSYNEQFF. CDR3 nucleotide sequence: TGCAGCGTTTCTCCTGGGGGAAGCTCCTACAATGAGCAGTTCTTC.

This clonotype is large (0.1 to 1%) in the sample. The rearrangement uses TRBV6-1 and TRBJ2-5, with D perhaps matching TRBD2 (6 bases). The CDR3 is 12 amino acids. Germline V gene lookup returns CDR1 MNHNS and CDR2 SASEGT. V shed 7 bases and J shed 7 bases, with 13 bases lying between them. CDR3 protein: CASIVAGLTQYF. Here the CDR3 DNA reads TGTGCCAGCATTGTCGCGGGATTGACCCAGTACTTC.

By its share, this clonotype is large. The CDR3 spells CATSKRGLAVSYNEQFF. CDR3 bases: TGTGCCACCAGTAAACGCGGACTAGCGGTCTCCTACAATGAGCAGTTCTTC. V is TRBV24-1 and J is TRBJ2-1, with 10 bases matching TRBD2. Trimming at V came to 6 bases and at J to 0 bases, leaving 7 bases not matched to a gene. The germline V gene encodes CDR1 KGHDR and CDR2 SFDVKD. The CDR3 is 17 amino acids.

This clonotype is labeled large. The V and J genes are TRBV30 and TRBJ2-7; 10 bases align to TRBD2. Germline values: CDR1 GTSNPN, CDR2 SVGIG (reference sequence). The CDR3 is 14 residues long. Germline trimming cut 4 bases from V and 6 bases from J; bases unmatched to any gene: 9. CDR3 loop: CAWTPLAGVAEQYF. The CDR3, as DNA: TGTGCCTGGACTCCCCTAGCGGGAGTCGCCGAGCAGTACTTC.

This clonotype is categorized as large (0.1 to 1%). The chain recombines TRBV30 with TRBJ1-4, with no clear D. The ends were cut back, 1 base at V and 8 bases at J, with 11 bases in the middle. Germline V gene lookup returns CDR1 GTSNPN and CDR2 SVGIG (reference sequence). The CDR3 spans 13 residues. In DNA, the CDR3 is TGTGCCTGGAGTGCCGGCTATGGGGAAAAACTGTTTTTT. It codes for CAWSAGYGEKLFF.

The chain links TRBV7-2 to TRBJ2-3; tentatively, D is TRBD1 or TRBD2 (5 bases each). V shed 6 bases and J shed 7 bases, with 14 bases lying between them. Germline assignment: CDR1 SGHTA and CDR2 FQGNSA. This CDR3 region has 13 residues. The CDR3 protein is CASRGVGENTQYF. CDR3 bases: TGTGCCAGCAGAGGGGTGGGAGAAAATACGCAGTATTTT.

This clonotype was found many times. The rearrangement links TRBV7-2 to TRBJ1-5, with 8 bases matching TRBD1. V lost 6 bases to trimming and J lost 7 bases; unmatched junction nucleotides: 11. Germline assignment: CDR1 SGHTA and CDR2 FQGNSA. The CDR3 is 15 amino acids. CDR3 DNA: TGTGCCAGCAGGGACCAGGGGGCGCCGGGGCAGCCCCAGCATTTT. It codes for CASRDQGAPGQPQHF.

Relative to its sample, this clonotype is large (0.1 to 1%). The genes are TRBV10-3 and TRBJ2-4; TRBD1 might be the D (6 bases). CDR3 length: 14 residues. The V end was cut by 4 bases, the J end by 8 bases, with 15 bases between. From germline, CDR1 is ENHRY and CDR2 SYGVKD. The CDR3 loop is CAISGDTADDIQYF. In nucleotides, the CDR3 is TGTGCCATCAGTGGGGACACCGCCGACGACATTCAGTACTTC.

This clonotype rates as large (0.1 to 1%). The rearrangement links TRBV24-1 to TRBJ2-3; D gene uncertain. V was clipped by 4 bases and J by 2 bases, with 6 bases between them. CDR3 size: 13 residues. From germline, CDR1 is KGHDR and CDR2 SFDVKD. The CDR3 protein is CATSDQVTDTQYF. The CDR3 coding sequence is TGTGCCACCAGTGACCAGGTCACAGATACGCAGTATTTT.

By its share, this clonotype is large. The chain carries TRBV11-2 and TRBJ2-5, with D possibly TRBD2 on 6 matching bases. CDR3 length: 18 amino acids. In germline, CDR1 is SGHAT, CDR2 FQNNGV. Trimming stripped 6 bases from V and 2 bases from J, with 25 bases between. The CDR3, as DNA: TGTGCCAGCAGTTCCCGGTGGGTGGGGGGAAAGGGTCAAGAGACCCAGTACTTC. It encodes CASSSRWVGGKGQETQYF.

V is TRBV5-8 and J is TRBJ2-7; TRBD1 matches at 7 bases. Looked up from germline, CDR1 is SGHTS and CDR2 is YDEGEE. The J segment lost 2 bases and the V segment lost 0 bases, leaving 2 bases of the junction unmatched. The CDR3 is made up of 14 amino acids. CDR3 in amino acids: CASSLGDSAYEQYF. CDR3 in DNA: TGTGCCAGCAGCTTGGGGGACAGTGCCTACGAGCAGTACTTC.

Judged by abundance, this clonotype is medium-sized. The J gene is TRBJ2-2, the V gene TRBV19, with 11 bases fitting TRBD2. Per the germline V gene, CDR1 is LNHDA and CDR2 is SQIVND (reference sequence). The length of the CDR3 is 20 residues. Trimming at V came to 5 bases and at J to 2 bases, leaving 16 bases not matched to a gene. This chain's CDR3 is CASSPRPLTGTSGNTGELFF. The CDR3 coding sequence is TGTGCCAGTAGTCCCCGACCCCTCACCGGGACTAGCGGAAACACCGGGGAGCTGTTTTTT.

By frequency in the sample, this clonotype is large. The chain joins TRBV10-3 to TRBJ1-2, with TRBD1 matching 8 bases. There are 15 residues in the CDR3. Germline CDR1 ENHRY, CDR2 SYGVKD. Trimming cost V 2 bases and J 4 bases; bases outside gene matches: 6. Here the CDR3 DNA reads TGTGCCATCAGTGAGGGACAGGGAGAGTCCTATGGCTACACCTTC. Translated, it gives CAISEGQGESYGYTF.

This clonotype was detected a few times. J is TRBJ2-2 and V is TRBV6-1, with 8 bases identical to TRBD1. J was trimmed by 5 bases and V by 6 bases; bases with no gene match: 8. The CDR3 is made up of 15 amino acids. CDR1 and CDR2 (germline): MNHNS, SASEGT. CDR3 DNA sequence: TGTGCCAGCAGCGAACAGGGGGTTGGTACCGGGGAGCTGTTTTTT. Its translation is CASSEQGVGTGELFF.

This clonotype is large (0.1 to 1%). The CDR3 reads CASSQEGYYTDTQYF. Written as DNA, the CDR3 is TGTGCCAGCAGCCAAGAAGGCTACTACACAGATACGCAGTATTTT. V usage is TRBV3-1 and J usage is TRBJ2-3; D not certain. V dropped 0 bases and J dropped 2 bases, with 9 bases sitting between them. CDR1 and CDR2 (germline): LGHDT, YNNKEL (reference sequence). This CDR3 region has 15 residues.

This clonotype is labeled as large. The gene calls are TRBV20-1 and TRBJ2-5; D is possibly TRBD2 (6 bases). V shed 5 bases and J shed 3 bases, with 16 bases lying between them. The CDR3 loop spans 14 amino acids. Germline V lookup: CDR1 DFQATT, CDR2 SNEGSKA (reference sequence). In DNA form, the CDR3 reads TGCAGTGCTGGGCCGGGACTCGAGAAAGAGACCCAGTACTTC. Translating gives CSAGPGLEKETQYF.

This clonotype qualifies as medium-sized. The chain employs TRBV5-5 and TRBJ2-1; a weak D match, TRBD1 (5 bases). Germline V gene data show CDR1 as SGHKS and CDR2 as YYEKEE (reference sequence). This CDR3 is 13 amino acids long. With 0 bases removed from V and 9 bases from J, the gap between germline ends came to 10 bases. The CDR3 bases are TGTGCCAGCAGCTTGGACATGGACACTGAGCAGTTCTTC. Translation: CASSLDMDTEQFF.

By sample fraction, this clonotype is medium-sized. The V and J genes are TRBV29-1 and TRBJ2-7, with no clear D. The CDR3 is made up of 11 amino acids. Germline V CDR1 and CDR2: SQVTM, ANQGSEA. V was pared by 4 bases and J by 3 bases, with 7 bases between. CDR3 coding DNA: TGCAGCGTTGGGGATTTCTACGAGCAGTACTTC. Amino acid sequence: CSVGDFYEQYF.

Judged by abundance, this clonotype is large. This chain uses TRBV10-2 with TRBJ2-7, with 10 bases matching TRBD2. This CDR3 has 15 residues. V was pared by 2 bases and J by 5 bases, with 6 bases of the junction left unmatched. The V gene's germline CDR1 is WSHSY and CDR2 SAAADI. CDR3 nucleotide sequence: TGCGCCAGCAGTGAGCCGGGACTAGCGAGGGACGAGCAGTACTTC. Encoded protein: CASSEPGLARDEQYF.

By its share, this clonotype is large. The J gene is TRBJ2-5, the V gene TRBV6-2 or TRBV6-3, with D possibly TRBD2 on 6 matching bases. This CDR3 is built from 16 residues. Between the trimmed V and J ends, which lost 2 bases and 0 bases, there was a span of 13 bases. CDR1 and CDR2 (germline): MNHEY, SVGEGT. The CDR3 region is CASSYISGGYQETQYF. The CDR3 coding sequence is TGTGCCAGCAGTTACATTAGCGGCGGGTACCAAGAGACCCAGTACTTC.